One T cell receptor beta chain is described in this entry. Its cognate antigen has yet to be identified. Qualities for individual bases were not recorded, and no much larger clone is one base off. The germline V gene sets CDR1 to SGHRS and CDR2 to YFSETQ. V loses 2 bases of germline sequence and J loses 0 bases, and the interval between the two ends is 12 bases. The CDR3, cysteine through phenylalanine, is 16 amino acids long. CDR3 DNA is the only sequence kept; it has 48 bases, read in frame from the first base. Patients with a history of autoimmune disease or receiving systemic immunosuppression were excluded from the trial. Peripheral blood for TCR sequencing was collected from all dose cohorts at baseline, on cycle 4 day 1, and on cycle 7 day 1. The samples were drawn from a first-in-human, open-label, multicenter phase I dose-escalation trial of ivuxolimab. Adults with locally advanced or metastatic melanoma, renal cell, hepatocellular, or head and neck squamous cell carcinoma were enrolled in the trial. CD4+ and CD8+ T cells were sorted separately from peripheral blood before TCR sequencing.

The data stem from a study of OX40 agonist ivuxolimab in advanced cancers. About the investigation overall: Ivuxolimab was a fully human IgG2 agonistic monoclonal antibody targeting the costimulatory receptor OX40 (CD134). Intravenous ivuxolimab was administered to patients every 2 weeks at six dose levels: 0.01, 0.1, 0.3, 1.5, 3 and 10 mg/kg. In the dose-escalation cohort, 70% to 85% of patients were male, and the mean age was around 65 years with a range of about 20 to 80. Partial responses were achieved by three dose-escalation patients, of whom one had hepatocellular carcinoma and two had cutaneous melanoma. The monotherapy dose-escalation portion (N of about 50 patients) of the phase I ivuxolimab trial is reported in the paper. Patients were allowed to have had prior anti-PD-1, anti-PD-L1 or anti-CTLA-4 therapy, and about 40% of the dose-escalation patients had been treated with checkpoint inhibitors. Peripheral TCRbeta sequencing aimed to test whether ivuxolimab altered TCR sequence diversity and caused clonal T-cell expansion. Of the roughly 54 dose-escalation patients, hepatocellular carcinoma was present in some 19, melanoma in approximately 15, renal cell carcinoma in 9 and head and neck cancer in 9.

Paper-wide results and their limitations: In partial responders in the 0.1-3.0 mg/kg groups, normalized peripheral clonal expansion was found to be among the lowest, especially among CD8+ T cells. At doses from 0.1 to 3.0 mg/kg, clonal expansion was seen in both CD4+ and CD8+ blood T cells between baseline and week 6. Antigen specificity was not determined for the clonally expanded peripheral T cells. After ivuxolimab, CD8+ T cells had more expanded clones than CD4+ T cells on average. Low levels of normalized T-cell clonal expansion were also seen in some patients who did not respond.

For sequencing of the TCRbeta CDR3 region, genomic DNA was extracted from the sorted cells. The immunoSEQ Assay was used to sequence the TCRbeta CDR3 regions. TCRdb provides this immuneACCESS table in a form limited to in-frame rearrangements. Some clones are lacking; in checked studies, under half of them reflect an unresolved V gene, and why the rest are absent is not known. For this sample there are about 98,000 clones; roughly 89% appear just once. In total, the top ten clones hold 0.5% to 0.55% of the sample. The starting material was CD4+ or CD8+ T cells sorted from blood, obtained in a trial of the OX40 agonist ivuxolimab. The V and J segments used are TRBV5-1 and TRBJ1-3, with the D gene not confidently named. The origin of this receptor is an adult with an advanced solid tumor such as melanoma, head and neck, liver or kidney cancer. The CDR3 amino acid sequence is: CASSFDLQSSGNTIYF. At the DNA level, the sequence is TGCGCCAGCAGCTTCGACCTGCAGAGCTCTGGAAACACCATATATTTT.